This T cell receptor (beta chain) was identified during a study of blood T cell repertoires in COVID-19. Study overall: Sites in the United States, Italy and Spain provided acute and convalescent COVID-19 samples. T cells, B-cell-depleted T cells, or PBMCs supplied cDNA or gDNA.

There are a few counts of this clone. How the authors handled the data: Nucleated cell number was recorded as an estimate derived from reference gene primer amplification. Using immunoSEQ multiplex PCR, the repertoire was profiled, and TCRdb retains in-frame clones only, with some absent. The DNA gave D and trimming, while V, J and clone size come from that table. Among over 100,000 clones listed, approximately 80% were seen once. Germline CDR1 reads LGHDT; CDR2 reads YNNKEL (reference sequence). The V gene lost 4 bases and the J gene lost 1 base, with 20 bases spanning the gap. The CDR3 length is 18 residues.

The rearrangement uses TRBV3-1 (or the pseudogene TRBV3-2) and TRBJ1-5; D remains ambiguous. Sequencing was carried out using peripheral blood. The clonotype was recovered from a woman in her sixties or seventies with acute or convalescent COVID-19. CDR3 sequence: CASSPSPSAFGSNQPQHF. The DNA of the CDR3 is TGTGCCAGCAGCCCATCCCCCTCGGCATTCGGGAGCAATCAGCCCCAGCATTTT.